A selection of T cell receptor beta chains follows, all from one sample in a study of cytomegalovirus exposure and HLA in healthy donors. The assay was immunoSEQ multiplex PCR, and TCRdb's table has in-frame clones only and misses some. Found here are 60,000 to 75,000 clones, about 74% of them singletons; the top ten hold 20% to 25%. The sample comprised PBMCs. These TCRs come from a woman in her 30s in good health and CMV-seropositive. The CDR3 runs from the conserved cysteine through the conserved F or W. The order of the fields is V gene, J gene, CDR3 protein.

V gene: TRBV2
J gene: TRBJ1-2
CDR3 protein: CAIGTGAEGYTF

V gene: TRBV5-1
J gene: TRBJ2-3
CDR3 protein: CASSLDSDTQYF

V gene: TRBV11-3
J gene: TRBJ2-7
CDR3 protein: CASSTTSGTEQYF

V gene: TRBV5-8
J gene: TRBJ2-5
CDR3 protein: CASSPRAAVAKYF

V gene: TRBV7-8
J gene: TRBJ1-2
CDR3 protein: CASSAQTGYGYTF

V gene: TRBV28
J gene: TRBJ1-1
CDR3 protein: CAVGQGGKNTEAFF

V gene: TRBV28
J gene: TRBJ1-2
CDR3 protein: CAAGQGRRGYTF

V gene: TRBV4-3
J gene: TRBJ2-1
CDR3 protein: CASSQDWAGKSSHNEQFF

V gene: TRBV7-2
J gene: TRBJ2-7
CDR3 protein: CASSATRSVNEQYF

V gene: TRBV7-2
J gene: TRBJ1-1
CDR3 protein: CASSFDRSTEAFF

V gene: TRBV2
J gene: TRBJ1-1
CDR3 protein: CASRGQLNTEAFF

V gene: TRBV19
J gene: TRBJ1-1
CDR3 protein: CASRYRDSEAFF

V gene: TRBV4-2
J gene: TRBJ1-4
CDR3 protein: CASSPQGAREKLFF

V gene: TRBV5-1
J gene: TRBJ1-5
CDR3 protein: CASSPAGDSNQPQHF

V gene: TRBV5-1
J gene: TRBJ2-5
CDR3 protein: CASSLPGQGTETQYF

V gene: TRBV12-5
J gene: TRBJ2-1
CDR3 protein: CASGLGSTNKQFF

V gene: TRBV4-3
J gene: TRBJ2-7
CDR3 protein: CASSELAGKYEQYF

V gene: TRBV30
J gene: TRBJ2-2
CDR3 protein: CAWEGAQGELFF

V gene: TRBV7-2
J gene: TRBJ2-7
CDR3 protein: CASSYWGQTEQYF

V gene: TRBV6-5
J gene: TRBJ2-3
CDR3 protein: CASRELDRGVDTQYF

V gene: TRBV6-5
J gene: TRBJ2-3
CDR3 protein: CASSYSGGISTDTQYF

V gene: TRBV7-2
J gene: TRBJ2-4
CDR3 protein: CASSFSGGAKNIQYF

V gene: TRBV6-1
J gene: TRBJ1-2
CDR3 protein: CASSEVGTQGAWGYTF

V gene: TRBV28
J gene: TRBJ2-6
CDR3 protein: CASSFFGSGANVLTF

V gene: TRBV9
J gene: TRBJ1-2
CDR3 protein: CASSVGTGVGGYTF

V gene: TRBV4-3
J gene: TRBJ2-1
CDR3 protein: CASSQGMGTSNEQFF

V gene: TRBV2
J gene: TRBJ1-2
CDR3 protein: CASSVGQTNYGYTF

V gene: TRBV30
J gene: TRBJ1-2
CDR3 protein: CAWTRTGGIYGYTF

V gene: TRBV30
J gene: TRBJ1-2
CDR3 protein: CAWKYGGVGYTF

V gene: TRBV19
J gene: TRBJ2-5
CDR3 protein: CASSIGAGVEETQYF

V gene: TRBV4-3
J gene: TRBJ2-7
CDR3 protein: CASSQGRTGNYEQYF

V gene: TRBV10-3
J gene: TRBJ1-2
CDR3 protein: CAIRPGPNYGYTF

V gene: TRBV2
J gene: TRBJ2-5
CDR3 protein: CASSHAGLAGEETQYF

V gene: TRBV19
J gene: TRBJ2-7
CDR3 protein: CASSINRPFEEQYF

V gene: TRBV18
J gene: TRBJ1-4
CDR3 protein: CASSPDTAFNEKLFF

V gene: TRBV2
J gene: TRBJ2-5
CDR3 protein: CASSEGQFKYF

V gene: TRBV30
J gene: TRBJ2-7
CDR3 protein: CAWSVSQGYEQYF

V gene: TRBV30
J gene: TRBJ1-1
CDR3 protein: CAWRWRPENTEAFF

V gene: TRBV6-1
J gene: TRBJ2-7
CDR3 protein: CASSDQYRGRYEQYF

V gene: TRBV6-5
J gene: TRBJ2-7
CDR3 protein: CASSSTGDSYEQYF

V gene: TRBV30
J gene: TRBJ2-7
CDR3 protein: CAWSSREQYF

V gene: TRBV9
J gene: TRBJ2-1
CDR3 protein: CASSRVAGGYNEQFF

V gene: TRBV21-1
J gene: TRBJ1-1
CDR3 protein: CASSNYGTEAFF

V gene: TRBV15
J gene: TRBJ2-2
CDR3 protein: CATSRDWTGTTGELFF

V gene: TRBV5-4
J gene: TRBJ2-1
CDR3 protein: CASRRDSYNEQFF

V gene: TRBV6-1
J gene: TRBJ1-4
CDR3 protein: CATQQEGQGLKLFF

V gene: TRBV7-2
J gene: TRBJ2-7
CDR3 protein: CASSFGGSYEQYF

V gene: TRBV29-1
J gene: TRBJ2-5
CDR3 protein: CSVLAGVGETQYF

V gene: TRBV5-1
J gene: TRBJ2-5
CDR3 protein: CASRPSQGEETQYF

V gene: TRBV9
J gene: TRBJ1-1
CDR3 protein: CASSVDSNTEAFF

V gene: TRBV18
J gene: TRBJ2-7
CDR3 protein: CASSPTGTGGYEQYF

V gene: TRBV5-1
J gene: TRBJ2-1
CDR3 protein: CASREGPSNEQFF

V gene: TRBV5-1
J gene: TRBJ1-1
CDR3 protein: CASSLTGTGKVTEAFF

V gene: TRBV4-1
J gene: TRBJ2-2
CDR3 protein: CASSEAGVNTGELFF

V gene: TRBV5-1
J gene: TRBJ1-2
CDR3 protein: CASSQGANYGYTF

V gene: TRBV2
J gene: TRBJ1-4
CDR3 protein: CASSGREKLFF

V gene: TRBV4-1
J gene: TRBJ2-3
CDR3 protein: CASSQRDSTTDTQYF

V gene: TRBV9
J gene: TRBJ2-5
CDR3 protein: CASSVEASGPGAQYF